Given below is one TCR beta chain in context. What it binds is not known. The sample comes from a study of graft-versus-host responses after intestinal transplantation. At the level of the study: Isolated intestinal, liver-intestinal, or multivisceral transplants were what recipients had. Every transplant recipient was induced with anti-thymocyte globulin, then maintained on tacrolimus and steroids for 2 to 3 years. Whole-study results and caveats: GvH clones were identified in recipient marrow, with some first appearing in ileum or blood. Association was observed between peak circulating GvH clone levels and early post-transplant HvG declines.

Trimming shortened V by 0 bases and J by 0 bases, and 1 base separated the two germline ends. In germline, CDR1 is SGHRS, CDR2 YFSETQ. The CDR3 has 13 residues. Sequenced by immunoSEQ multiplex PCR; TCRdb stores in-frame clones only, minus some. The sample has around 100,000 clones, roughly nine tenths seen once. This chain links TRBV5-1 with TRBJ2-4; D ambiguous. The sequences come from unstimulated CD4+ T cells sorted from spleen or lymph node cells, collected before intestinal transplant. The TCR was taken from a human donor who received an intestinal transplant. The chain's CDR3 is CASSLAAKNIQYF. CDR3 nucleotide sequence: TGCGCCAGCAGCTTGGCAGCCAAAAACATTCAGTACTTC. Based on the CDR3 plus reference TRBV5-1 and TRBJ2-4, the full variable domain is KAGVTQTPRYLIKTRGQQVTLSCSPISGHRSVSWYQQTPGQGLQFLFEYFSETQRNKGNFPGRFSGRQFSNSRSEMNVSTLELGDSALYLCASSLAAKNIQYFGAGTRLSVL.